Listed below are T cell receptor beta chains from one sample, sequenced in a study of spatial heterogeneity in lung cancer. TCRdb itself ran the 5' RACE reads through MiXCR, one entry per CDR3 protein. The table has roughly 39,000 distinct CDR3 sequences, almost 7% seen once. Sample: PBMCs, taken at surgery. The receptors derive from a female donor with early-stage non-small cell lung cancer. Both conserved end residues are part of each CDR3. D genes are given only for firm matches. Part of the rows lack a size; the others show once, few, many or a class for expanded clones.

TRBV5-4	TRBD1	many	TRBJ2-6	TGTGCCAGCAGCTATAACAGGGGAGCGGGGGCCAACGTCCTGACTTTC	CASSYNRGAGANVLTF
TRBV12-3/TRBV12-4	.	few	TRBJ2-2	TGTGCCAGCACTCCAGGAGTGAACACCGGGGAGCTGTTTTTT	CASTPGVNTGELFF
TRBV20-1	TRBD1	many	TRBJ2-3	TGCAGTGCTGAGGGACAGCTTTTCACAGATACGCAGTATTTT	CSAEGQLFTDTQYF
TRBV12-3/TRBV12-4	.	many	TRBJ2-7	TGTGCCAGCAGTTTGGAAGCGATCTACGAGCAGTACTTC	CASSLEAIYEQYF
TRBV5-1	TRBD1	many	TRBJ2-3	TGCGCCAGCAGCCCGGGACAGAGAAATACGCAGTATTTT	CASSPGQRNTQYF
TRBV6-2/TRBV6-3	TRBD1	.	TRBJ2-7	TGTGCCAGCTGGGACAGGGGGCTGTACGAGCAGTACTTC	CASWDRGLYEQYF
TRBV10-3	TRBD1	.	TRBJ1-6	TGTGCCATCAGTGACCCGAGGACAGGGCTTTCACCCCTCCACTTT	CAISDPRTGLSPLHF
TRBV7-2	TRBD2	few	TRBJ2-3	TGTGCCAGCAGCTTAGCCCCAGCGGGGGGTCGCACAGATACGCAGTATTTT	CASSLAPAGGRTDTQYF
TRBV2	.	few	TRBJ2-7	TGTGCCAGCAGTGAAAGGGACGAAGCGTACGAGCAGTACTTC	CASSERDEAYEQYF
TRBV7-9	.	many	TRBJ2-7	TGTGCCAGCACCCTCGGGGTCTACGAGCAGTACTTC	CASTLGVYEQYF
TRBV27	.	many	TRBJ1-6	TGTGCCAGCAGTTTATGGGGCCGGGCGCCCAGTGGTGGGTATAATTCACCCCTCCACTTT	CASSLWGRAPSGGYNSPLHF
TRBV5-1	TRBD1	many	TRBJ2-1	TGCGCCAGCAGCCTGGGACAGAACTACAATGAGCAGTTCTTC	CASSLGQNYNEQFF
TRBV5-6	.	many	TRBJ2-3	TGTGCCAGCAGCTTGGGTTTGACAGATACGCAGTATTTT	CASSLGLTDTQYF
TRBV9	.	many	TRBJ2-7	TGTGCCAGCAGCGTAGAGCCGGCGGGCACCTACGAGCAGTACTTC	CASSVEPAGTYEQYF
TRBV24-1	.	many	TRBJ2-5	TGTGCCACCAGTGATTCACAGGGATTCCAAGAGACCCAGTACTTC	CATSDSQGFQETQYF
TRBV29-1	TRBD2	many	TRBJ2-1	TGCAGCGTCCCCCTCTGGGCGGGGGGTACACCGGAGCAGTTCTTC	CSVPLWAGGTPEQFF
TRBV7-8	.	few	TRBJ2-5	TGTGCCAGCACCCCCGAGGAGACGAAAGAGACCCAGTACTTC	CASTPEETKETQYF
TRBV7-2	.	many	TRBJ1-1	TGTGCCAGCAGCCCCCCCCCCGGGGGGTCGAACACTGAAGCTTTCTTT	CASSPPPGGSNTEAFF
TRBV18	TRBD1	few	TRBJ1-4	TGTGCCAGCTCACCACCGGGGACAGGGAACACTAATGAAAAACTGTTTTTT	CASSPPGTGNTNEKLFF
TRBV5-1	.	many	TRBJ2-5	TGCGCCAGCAGCTTGATGACAGGAGCCACTGAAGAGACCCAGTACTTC	CASSLMTGATEETQYF
TRBV7-2	.	few	TRBJ1-2	TGTGCCAGCAGCTTAGACCGACAGAACTATGGCTACACCTTC	CASSLDRQNYGYTF
TRBV6-2/TRBV6-3	.	many	TRBJ2-3	TGTGCCAGCAGTTACTCATCTCCCGCGGTCGCAGATACGCAGTATTTT	CASSYSSPAVADTQYF
TRBV25-1	TRBD1	few	TRBJ2-3	TGTGCCAGCAGAAGGGACAGATTAGATACGCAGTATTTT	CASRRDRLDTQYF
TRBV28	.	few	TRBJ1-5	TGTGCCAGCAGTTTCAGAGGGGTGGGCAATCAGCCCCAGCATTTT	CASSFRGVGNQPQHF
TRBV7-2	.	many	TRBJ1-5	TGTGCCAGCAGCCTTCAAATAACAGGCTATAGCAATCAGCCCCAGCATTTT	CASSLQITGYSNQPQHF
TRBV2	.	.	TRBJ2-2	TGTGCCAGCAGTGAATCCCCCAGGCCCGGGGAGCTGTTTTTT	CASSESPRPGELFF
TRBV18	TRBD1	many	TRBJ2-1	TGTGCCAGCTCAGCCTCACAGGGGTACAATGAGCAGTTCTTC	CASSASQGYNEQFF
TRBV6-5	.	many	TRBJ2-1	TGTGCCAGCAGTCAAGAGTCTGAGCAGTTCTTC	CASSQESEQFF
TRBV15	.	many	TRBJ2-7	TGTGCCACCAGCAGAGATAACAGCCGGGGATACGAGCAGTACTTC	CATSRDNSRGYEQYF
TRBV3-1	.	.	TRBJ1-5	TGTGCCAGCAGCCAAGATCATCCCCGGGGTCAGCCCCAGCATTTT	CASSQDHPRGQPQHF
TRBV4-2	.	few	TRBJ1-2	TGTGCCAGCAGCCAAGAAAGATATAACTATGGCTACACCTTC	CASSQERYNYGYTF
TRBV20-1	TRBD1	many	TRBJ1-1	TGCAGTGCTTTTCCGGGACAGGGTTCGAACACTGAAGCTTTCTTT	CSAFPGQGSNTEAFF
TRBV24-1	.	few	TRBJ2-2	TGTGCCACCAGTGATTTCGGTGGGAACACCGGGGAGCTGTTTTTT	CATSDFGGNTGELFF
TRBV6-2/TRBV6-3	.	few	TRBJ2-1	TGTGCCAGCAGTCGACTTGATGAGCAGTTCTTC	CASSRLDEQFF
TRBV10-3	.	.	TRBJ2-7	TGTGCCATCAGTGTCTCAGGGAGCTCCTACGAGCAGTACTTC	CAISVSGSSYEQYF
TRBV6-1	TRBD1	many	TRBJ1-1	TGTGCCAGCAACCGGGACAGGCTGAACACTGAAGCTTTCTTT	CASNRDRLNTEAFF
TRBV18	.	few	TRBJ2-5	TGTGCCAGCTCACCACCCGGGCGGGAGACCCAGTACTTC	CASSPPGRETQYF
TRBV20-1	.	.	TRBJ2-7	TGCAGTGCTAGAGATAACCAGGGCGGGTACGAGCAGTACTTC	CSARDNQGGYEQYF
TRBV28	TRBD1	few	TRBJ1-2	TGTGCCAGCAGCGTCCCGACAGGGAACTATGGCTACACCTTC	CASSVPTGNYGYTF
TRBV28	TRBD1	.	TRBJ2-2	TGTGCCACCCCTATCGACCAGGGGGCGACCGGGGAGCTGTTTTTT	CATPIDQGATGELFF
TRBV6-1	.	few	TRBJ1-1	TGTGCCAGCAGTGCGGGCACTGAAGCTTTCTTT	CASSAGTEAFF
TRBV7-2	TRBD2	many	TRBJ2-3	TGTGCCAGCAGCAAAAGGGCCGGGGGGGCTCGGCGGACAGATACGCAGTATTTT	CASSKRAGGARRTDTQYF
TRBV3-1	TRBD1	many	TRBJ1-5	TGTGCCAGCAGCTCCTCGGACAGGGGGAATCAGCCCCAGCATTTT	CASSSSDRGNQPQHF
TRBV27	.	.	TRBJ2-7	TGTGCCAGCAGTTTAGCAGGCGCTCTTAAGAACGAGCAGTACTTC	CASSLAGALKNEQYF
TRBV20-1	TRBD2	few	TRBJ2-3	TGCAGTGCTGGATTAGCGGGGGCCACAGATACGCAGTATTTT	CSAGLAGATDTQYF